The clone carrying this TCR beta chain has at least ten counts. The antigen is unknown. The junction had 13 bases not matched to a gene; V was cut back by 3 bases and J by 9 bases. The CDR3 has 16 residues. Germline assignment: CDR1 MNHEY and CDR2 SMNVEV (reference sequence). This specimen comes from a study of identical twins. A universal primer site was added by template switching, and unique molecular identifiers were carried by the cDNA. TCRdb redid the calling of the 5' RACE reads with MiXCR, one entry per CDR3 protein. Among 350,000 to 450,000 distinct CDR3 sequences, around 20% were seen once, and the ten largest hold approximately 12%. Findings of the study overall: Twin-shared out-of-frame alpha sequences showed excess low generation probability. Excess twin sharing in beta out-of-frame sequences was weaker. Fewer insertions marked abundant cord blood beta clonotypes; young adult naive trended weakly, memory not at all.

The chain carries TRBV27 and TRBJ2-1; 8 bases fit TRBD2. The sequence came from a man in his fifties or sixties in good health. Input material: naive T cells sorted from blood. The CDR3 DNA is TGTGCCAGCAGTTTTTGGGCCGGGGGGGCTGTCGTTGAGCAGTTCTTC. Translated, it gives CASSFWAGGAVVEQFF.